This TCR beta chain was found in a study of monozygotic twins with inflammatory bowel disease. With the 5' RACE reads reprocessed, TCRdb shows one record per CDR3 protein and no DNA. The table lists fewer than 550,000 distinct CDR3 sequences, with 2% to 2.5% in the top ten. The clonotype originates from a human donor with ulcerative colitis or Crohn's disease, or a healthy co-twin of an affected twin (not recorded which). The sequenced sample was blood.

The CDR3 sequence is CASSLRDRGATNEKLFF. The chain uses TRBV5-1 and TRBJ1-4; the TRBD1 assignment by TCRdb is unverifiable without DNA. Germline V gives CDR1 SGHRS, CDR2 YFSETQ. The CDR3 is 17 amino acids.